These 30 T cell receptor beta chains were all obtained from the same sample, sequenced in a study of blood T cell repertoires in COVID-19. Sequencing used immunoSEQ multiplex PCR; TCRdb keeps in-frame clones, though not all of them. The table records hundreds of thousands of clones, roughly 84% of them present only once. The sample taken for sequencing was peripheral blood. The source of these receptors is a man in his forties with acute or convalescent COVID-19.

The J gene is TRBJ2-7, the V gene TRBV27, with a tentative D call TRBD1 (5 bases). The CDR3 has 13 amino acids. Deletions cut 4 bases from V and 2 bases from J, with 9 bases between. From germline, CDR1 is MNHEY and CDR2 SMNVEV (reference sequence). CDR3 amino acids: CASSSDIAYEQYF. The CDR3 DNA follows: TGTGCCAGCAGTTCGGACATAGCCTACGAGCAGTACTTC.

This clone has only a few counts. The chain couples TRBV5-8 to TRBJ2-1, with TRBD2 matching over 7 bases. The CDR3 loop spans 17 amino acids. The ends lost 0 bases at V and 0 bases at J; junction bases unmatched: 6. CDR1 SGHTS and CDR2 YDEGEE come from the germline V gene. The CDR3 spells CASSLGLAVFSYNEQFF. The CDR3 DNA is TGTGCCAGCAGCTTGGGGCTAGCGGTGTTCTCCTACAATGAGCAGTTCTTC.

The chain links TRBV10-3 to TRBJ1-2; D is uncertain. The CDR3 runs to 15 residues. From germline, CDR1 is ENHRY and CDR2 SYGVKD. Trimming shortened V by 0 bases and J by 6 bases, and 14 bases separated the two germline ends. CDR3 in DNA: TGTGCCATCAGTGAGTCAGTCGGGGTCGCGGATGGCTACACCTTC. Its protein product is CAISESVGVADGYTF.

The CDR3 loop reads CASSVEGLQPQHF. As DNA, the CDR3 is TGTGCCAGCAGCGTAGAGGGACTTCAGCCCCAGCATTTT. The rearrangement links TRBV9 to TRBJ1-5; D may be TRBD1 (5 bases). The CDR3 is made up of 13 amino acids. V gave up 0 bases and J gave up 6 bases, with 7 bases separating them. Germline V CDR1 and CDR2: SGDLS, YYNGEE. Variable domain in full (rest from reference TRBV9 and TRBJ1-5): DSGVTQTPKHLITATGQRVTLRCSPRSGDLSVYWYQQSLDQGLQFLIQYYNGEERAKGNILERFSAQQFPDLHSELNLSSLELGDSALYFCASSVEGLQPQHFGDGTRLSIL.

The CDR3 DNA is TGTGCCAGCAGCGTAGACAGGACTATCGGTGAAAAACTGTTTTTT. It translates to CASSVDRTIGEKLFF. The chain employs TRBV9 and TRBJ1-4; maybe TRBD1 (5 bases). V lost 0 bases to trimming and J lost 7 bases, with 13 bases between them. This CDR3 has 15 amino acids. Per germline, CDR1 SGDLS and CDR2 YYNGEE.

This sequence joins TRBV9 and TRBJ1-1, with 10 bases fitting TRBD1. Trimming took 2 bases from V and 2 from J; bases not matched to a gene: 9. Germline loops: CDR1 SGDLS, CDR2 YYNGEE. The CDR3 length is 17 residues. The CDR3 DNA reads TGTGCCAGCAGCGTCCACCGGGACAGGGGTGGAAACACTGAAGCTTTCTTT. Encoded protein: CASSVHRDRGGNTEAFF.

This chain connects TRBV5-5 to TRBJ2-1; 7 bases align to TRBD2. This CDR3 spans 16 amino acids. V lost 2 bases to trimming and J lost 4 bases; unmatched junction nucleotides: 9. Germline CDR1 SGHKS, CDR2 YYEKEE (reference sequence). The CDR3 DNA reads TGTGCCAGCAGCTTAGGCGGACTAGGTCGGTACAATGAGCAGTTCTTC. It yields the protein CASSLGGLGRYNEQFF.

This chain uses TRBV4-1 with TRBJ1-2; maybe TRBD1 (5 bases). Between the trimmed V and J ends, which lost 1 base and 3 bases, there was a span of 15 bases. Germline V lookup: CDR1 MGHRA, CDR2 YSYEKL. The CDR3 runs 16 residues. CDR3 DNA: TGCGCCAGCAGCCAAGGTAGGGGCATCGGATACTATGGCTACACCTTC. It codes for CASSQGRGIGYYGYTF.

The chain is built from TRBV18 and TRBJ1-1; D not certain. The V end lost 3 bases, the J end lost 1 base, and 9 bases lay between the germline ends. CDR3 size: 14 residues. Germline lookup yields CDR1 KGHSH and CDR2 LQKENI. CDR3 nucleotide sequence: TGTGCCAGCTCACCGACACACTCGAACACTGAAGCTTTCTTT. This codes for CASSPTHSNTEAFF.

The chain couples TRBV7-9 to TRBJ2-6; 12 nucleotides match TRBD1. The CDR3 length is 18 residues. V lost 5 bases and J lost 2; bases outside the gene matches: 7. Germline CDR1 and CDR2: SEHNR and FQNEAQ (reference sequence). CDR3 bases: TGTGCCAGCAGCCCCGGGACAGGGGGCGAGGCTGGGGCCAACGTCCTGACTTTC. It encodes CASSPGTGGEAGANVLTF.

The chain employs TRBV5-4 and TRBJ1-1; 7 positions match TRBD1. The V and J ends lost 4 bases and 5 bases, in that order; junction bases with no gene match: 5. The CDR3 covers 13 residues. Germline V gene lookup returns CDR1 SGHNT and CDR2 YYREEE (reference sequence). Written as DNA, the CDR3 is TGTGCCAGCAGCCCTCAGGGGGGAACTGAAGCTTTCTTT. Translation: CASSPQGGTEAFF.

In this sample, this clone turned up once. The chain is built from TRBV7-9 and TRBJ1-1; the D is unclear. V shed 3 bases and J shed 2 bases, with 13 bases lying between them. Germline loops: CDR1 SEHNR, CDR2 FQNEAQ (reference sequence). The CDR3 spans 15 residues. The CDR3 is CASSFVRSTNTEAFF. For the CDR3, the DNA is TGTGCCAGCAGCTTTGTTCGGAGTACAAACACTGAAGCTTTCTTT.

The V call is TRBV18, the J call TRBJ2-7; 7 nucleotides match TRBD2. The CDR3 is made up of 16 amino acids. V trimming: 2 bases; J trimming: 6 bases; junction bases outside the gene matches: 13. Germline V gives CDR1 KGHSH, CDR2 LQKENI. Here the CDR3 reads CASSPNFAVRGTEQYF. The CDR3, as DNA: TGTGCCAGCTCACCAAATTTCGCGGTGCGGGGGACCGAGCAGTACTTC.

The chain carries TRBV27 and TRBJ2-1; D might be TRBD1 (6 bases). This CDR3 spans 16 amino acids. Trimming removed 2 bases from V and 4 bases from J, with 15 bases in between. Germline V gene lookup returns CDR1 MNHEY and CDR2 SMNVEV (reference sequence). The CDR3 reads CASSLGGWVRYNEQFF. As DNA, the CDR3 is TGTGCCAGCAGTTTAGGGGGCTGGGTTAGATACAATGAGCAGTTCTTC.

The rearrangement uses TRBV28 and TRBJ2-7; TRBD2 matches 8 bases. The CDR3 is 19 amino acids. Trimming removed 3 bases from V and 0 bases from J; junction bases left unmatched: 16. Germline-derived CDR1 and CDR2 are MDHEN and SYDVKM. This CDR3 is CASSFFTGFMGTSSYEQYF. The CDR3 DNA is TGTGCCAGCAGTTTTTTTACAGGGTTTATGGGGACTAGCTCCTACGAGCAGTACTTC.

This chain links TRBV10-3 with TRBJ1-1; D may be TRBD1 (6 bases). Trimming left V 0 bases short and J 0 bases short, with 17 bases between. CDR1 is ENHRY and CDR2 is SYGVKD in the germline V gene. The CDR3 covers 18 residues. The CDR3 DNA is TGTGCCATCAGTGAGTCTCGGGGGGGGGCCCTGATGAACACTGAAGCTTTCTTT. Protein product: CAISESRGGALMNTEAFF.

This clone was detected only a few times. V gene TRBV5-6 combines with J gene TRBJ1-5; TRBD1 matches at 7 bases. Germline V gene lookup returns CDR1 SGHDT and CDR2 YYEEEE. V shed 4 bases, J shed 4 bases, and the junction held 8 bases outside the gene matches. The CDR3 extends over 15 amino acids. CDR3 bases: TGTGCCAGCAGCCAATGGGGGACAGCTAATCAGCCCCAGCATTTT. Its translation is CASSQWGTANQPQHF.

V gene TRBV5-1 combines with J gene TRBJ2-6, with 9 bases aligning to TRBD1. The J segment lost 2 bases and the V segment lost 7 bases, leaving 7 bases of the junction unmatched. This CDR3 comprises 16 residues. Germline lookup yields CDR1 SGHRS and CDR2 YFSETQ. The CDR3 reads CASAPGQGAGANVLTF. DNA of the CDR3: TGCGCCAGCGCCCCGGGACAGGGAGCTGGGGCCAACGTCCTGACTTTC.

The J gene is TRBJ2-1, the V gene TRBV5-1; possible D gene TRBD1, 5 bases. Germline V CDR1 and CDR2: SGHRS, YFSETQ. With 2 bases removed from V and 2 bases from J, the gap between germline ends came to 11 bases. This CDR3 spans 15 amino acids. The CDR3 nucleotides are TGCGCCAGCAGCTTAGGGGATACACCCTACAATGAGCAGTTCTTC. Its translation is CASSLGDTPYNEQFF. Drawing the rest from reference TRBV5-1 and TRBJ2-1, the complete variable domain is KAGVTQTPRYLIKTRGQQVTLSCSPISGHRSVSWYQQTPGQGLQFLFEYFSETQRNKGNFPGRFSGRQFSNSRSEMNVSTLELGDSALYLCASSLGDTPYNEQFFGPGTRLTVL.

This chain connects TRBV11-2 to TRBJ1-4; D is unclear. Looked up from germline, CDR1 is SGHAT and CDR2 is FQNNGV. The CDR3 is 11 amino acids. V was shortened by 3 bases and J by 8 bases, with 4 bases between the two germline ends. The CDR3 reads CASSFGEKLFF. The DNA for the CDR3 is TGTGCCAGCAGCTTTGGCGAAAAACTGTTTTTT.

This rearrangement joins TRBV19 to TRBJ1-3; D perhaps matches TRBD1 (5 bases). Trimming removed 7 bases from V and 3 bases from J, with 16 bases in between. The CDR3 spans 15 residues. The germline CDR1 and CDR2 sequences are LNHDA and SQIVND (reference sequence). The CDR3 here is CASTITPGLGNTIYF. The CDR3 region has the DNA TGTGCCAGTACCATTACCCCGGGACTTGGAAACACCATATATTTT.

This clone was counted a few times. The CDR3 here is CASSIEGRSTEAFF. The DNA for the CDR3 is TGTGCCAGTAGTATAGAAGGGAGGAGCACTGAAGCTTTCTTT. The chain has TRBV19 and TRBJ1-1; the D is unclear. V was trimmed by 0 bases and J by 4 bases, leaving 9 bases between them. The CDR3 loop spans 14 amino acids. Germline V CDR1 and CDR2: LNHDA, SQIVND (reference sequence).

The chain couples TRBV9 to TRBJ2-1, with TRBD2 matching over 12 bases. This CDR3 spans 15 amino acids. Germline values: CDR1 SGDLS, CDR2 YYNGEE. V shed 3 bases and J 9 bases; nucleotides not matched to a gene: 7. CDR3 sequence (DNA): TGTGCCAGCAGCGCTCGACTAGCGGGGGAGGGTGAGCAGTTCTTC. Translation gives CASSARLAGEGEQFF.

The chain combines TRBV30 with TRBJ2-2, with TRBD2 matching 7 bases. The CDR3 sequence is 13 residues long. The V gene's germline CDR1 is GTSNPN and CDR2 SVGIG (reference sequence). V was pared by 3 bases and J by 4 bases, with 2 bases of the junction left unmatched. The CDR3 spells CAWRVAGTGELFF. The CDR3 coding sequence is TGTGCCTGGAGAGTAGCGGGCACCGGGGAGCTGTTTTTT.

The CDR3 here is CASSATGLSETQYF. As DNA, the CDR3 is TGTGCCAGCAGCGCCACGGGACTATCAGAGACCCAGTACTTC. The V gene is TRBV6-5, the J gene TRBJ2-5, with 7 positions matching TRBD2. The V segment lost 6 bases and the J segment 4 bases; nucleotides outside the gene matches: 8. Germline V CDR1 and CDR2: MNHEY, SVGAGI. The CDR3 extends over 14 amino acids.

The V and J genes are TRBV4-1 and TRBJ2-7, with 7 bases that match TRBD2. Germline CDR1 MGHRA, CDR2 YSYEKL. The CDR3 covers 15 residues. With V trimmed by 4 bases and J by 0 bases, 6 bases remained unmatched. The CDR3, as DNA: TGCGCCAGCAGCCCTCGAGCGGGGCTCTCCTACGAGCAGTACTTC. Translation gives CASSPRAGLSYEQYF.

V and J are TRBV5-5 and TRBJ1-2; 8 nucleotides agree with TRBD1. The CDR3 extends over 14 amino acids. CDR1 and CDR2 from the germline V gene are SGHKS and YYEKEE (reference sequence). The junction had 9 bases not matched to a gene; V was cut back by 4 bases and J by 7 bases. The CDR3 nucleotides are TGTGCCAGCAGCCCGCAGCAGGGGGCGCGTGGCTACACCTTC. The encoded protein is CASSPQQGARGYTF.

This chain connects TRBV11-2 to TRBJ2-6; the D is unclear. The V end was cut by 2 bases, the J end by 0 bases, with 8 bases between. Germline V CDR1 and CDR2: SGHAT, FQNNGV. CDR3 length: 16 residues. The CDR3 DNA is TGTGCCAGCAGCTTAATTCGGTACTCTGGGGCCAACGTCCTGACTTTC. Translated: CASSLIRYSGANVLTF.

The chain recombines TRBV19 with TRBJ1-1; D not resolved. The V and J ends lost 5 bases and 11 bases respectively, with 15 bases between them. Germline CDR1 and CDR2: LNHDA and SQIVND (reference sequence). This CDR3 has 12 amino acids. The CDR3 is CASSPGKFRAFF. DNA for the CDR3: TGTGCCAGTAGTCCGGGGAAGTTTCGGGCTTTCTTT.

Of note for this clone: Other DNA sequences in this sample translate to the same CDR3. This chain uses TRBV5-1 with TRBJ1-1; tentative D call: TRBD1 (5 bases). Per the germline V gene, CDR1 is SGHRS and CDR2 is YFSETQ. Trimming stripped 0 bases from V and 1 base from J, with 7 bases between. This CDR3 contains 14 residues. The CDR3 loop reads CASSLEGQNTEAFF. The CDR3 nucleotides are TGCGCCAGCAGCTTGGAAGGACAGAACACTGAAGCTTTCTTT. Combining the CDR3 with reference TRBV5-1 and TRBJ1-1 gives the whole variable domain KAGVTQTPRYLIKTRGQQVTLSCSPISGHRSVSWYQQTPGQGLQFLFEYFSETQRNKGNFPGRFSGRQFSNSRSEMNVSTLELGDSALYLCASSLEGQNTEAFFGQGTRLTVV.